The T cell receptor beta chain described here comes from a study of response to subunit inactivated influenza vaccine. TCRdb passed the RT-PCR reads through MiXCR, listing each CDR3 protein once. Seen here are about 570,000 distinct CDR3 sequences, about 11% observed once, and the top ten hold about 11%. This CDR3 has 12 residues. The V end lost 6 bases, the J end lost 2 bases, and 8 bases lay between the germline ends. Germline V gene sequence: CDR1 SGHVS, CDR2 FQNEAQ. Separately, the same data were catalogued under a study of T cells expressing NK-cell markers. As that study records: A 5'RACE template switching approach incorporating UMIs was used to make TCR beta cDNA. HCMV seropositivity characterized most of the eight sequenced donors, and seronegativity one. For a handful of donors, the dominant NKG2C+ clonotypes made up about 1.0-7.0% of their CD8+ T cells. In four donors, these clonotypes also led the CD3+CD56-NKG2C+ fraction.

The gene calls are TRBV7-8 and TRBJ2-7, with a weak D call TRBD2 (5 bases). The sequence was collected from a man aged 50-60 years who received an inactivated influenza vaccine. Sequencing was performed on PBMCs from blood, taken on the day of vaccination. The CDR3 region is CASRAGAYEQYF. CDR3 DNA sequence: TGTGCCAGCAGAGCCGGGGCCTACGAGCAGTACTTC.